The rows below give T cell receptor beta chains drawn from one sample of a study of CD8+ T cells in alopecia areata. Repertoires were generated with immunoSEQ multiplex PCR, while TCRdb's copy carries only in-frame clones and drops some. The table shows roughly 60,000 clones, with 44% occurring only once. Sequences were obtained from NKG2D-low CD8+ T cells sorted from blood. The receptors here all came from a human donor with alopecia areata. The CDR3 runs from the conserved cysteine through the conserved F or W. The D gene is left open where the match is weak. Not every row has a clone size; where given, it reads once, few, many or a size class.

TRBJ2-1,TRBV7-6,once,NA,TGTGCCAGCAGCTCGGAGGGACAAAGCTCCTACAATGAGCAGTTCTTC,CASSSEGQSSYNEQFF
TRBJ1-1,TRBV29-1,few,NA,TGCAGCGTTGTGGGGCGGGAAGCTGAAGCTTTCTTT,CSVVGREAEAFF
TRBJ1-1,TRBV2,NA,NA,TGTGCCAGCAGTGTAACTGAAGCTTTCTTT,CASSVTEAFF
TRBJ2-1,TRBV29-1,NA,TRBD2,TGCAGCGTTCGCTCGCGGGAGTACGGACTAGGAAATGAGCAGTTCTTC,CSVRSREYGLGNEQFF
TRBJ2-7,TRBV7-9,few,TRBD1,TGTGCCATCGGACAGGGGACCTCCTACGAGCAGTACTTC,CAIGQGTSYEQYF
TRBJ2-7,TRBV10-3,few,NA,TGTGCCATCAGTGAGTCGGGTACCGGTCCCTACGAGCAGTACTTC,CAISESGTGPYEQYF
TRBJ2-7,TRBV10-3,few,NA,TGTGCCATCATGGGCGGTAATCGCTACGAGCAGTACTTC,CAIMGGNRYEQYF
TRBJ1-6,TRBV2,NA,NA,TGTGCCAGCCTCGACAACTCCTATAATTCACCCCTCCACTTT,CASLDNSYNSPLHF
TRBJ1-1,TRBV7-8,NA,NA,TGTGCCAGCGGAGAGATGGACAGCAAGAACACTGAAGCTTTCTTT,CASGEMDSKNTEAFF
TRBJ2-2,TRBV9,NA,TRBD1,TGTGCCAGCAGCGGGACAGGGGGCGACACCGGGGAGCTGTTTTTT,CASSGTGGDTGELFF
TRBJ1-2,TRBV23-1,few,NA,TGCGCCAGAAGCGGGACAAACTATGGCTACACCTTC,CARSGTNYGYTF
TRBJ2-7,TRBV27,NA,TRBD1,TGTGCCAGCCCCCGGGACAGGGGGACCTCCTACGAGCAGTACTTC,CASPRDRGTSYEQYF
TRBJ2-1,TRBV28,few,NA,TGTGCCAGCACCTCCCTAACAAACTTGGGGCTTGGTGGTGAGCAGTTCTTC,CASTSLTNLGLGGEQFF
TRBJ1-4,TRBV27,NA,NA,TGTGCCAGCAAGGCGGGCCTTGAAGAAAAACTGTTTTTT,CASKAGLEEKLFF
TRBJ1-2,TRBV9,NA,TRBD1,TGTGCCAGCAGCGAGAAACAGGGGGAGGACTACACCTTC,CASSEKQGEDYTF
TRBJ2-1,TRBV11-2,once,NA,TGTGCCAGCAGCCTAGGGATTAATGAGCAGTTCTTC,CASSLGINEQFF
TRBJ2-4,TRBV20-1,NA,NA,TGCAGTCCCCTCCAAAACATTCAGTACTTC,CSPLQNIQYF
TRBJ2-3,TRBV7-3,few,NA,TGTGCCAGCAGCTTACTCGCCCCCCCAGATACGCAGTATTTT,CASSLLAPPDTQYF
TRBJ2-7,TRBV9,NA,TRBD1,TGTGCCAGCAGCGTTTCCGGGACAGGGGGTTACGAGCAGTACTTC,CASSVSGTGGYEQYF
TRBJ2-3,TRBV7-2,NA,NA,TGTGCCAGCAGCTTCCCAGGGGCGGATACGCAGTATTTT,CASSFPGADTQYF
TRBJ2-7,TRBV7-9,few,NA,TGTGCCAGCAGCCTCGTTAGCTCCTACGAGCAGTACTTC,CASSLVSSYEQYF
TRBJ2-5,TRBV2,NA,TRBD2,TGTGCCAGCAGTGAACCCCGACAGGGAGGGCTAGCGGGGGGTCGGGAGACCCAGTACTTC,CASSEPRQGGLAGGRETQYF
TRBJ2-7,TRBV30,NA,NA,TGTGCCTGGAGTGTTTCAGGCTACGAGCAGTACTTC,CAWSVSGYEQYF
TRBJ2-5,TRBV29-1,NA,TRBD2,TGCAGCGTTGAGGACGGGGGGGGAGGGCAAGAGACCCAGTACTTC,CSVEDGGGGQETQYF
TRBJ1-2,TRBV29-1,few,NA,TGCAGCGTTGGGGGGGTATTGACACTCTCTAACTATGGCTACACCTTC,CSVGGVLTLSNYGYTF
TRBJ2-7,TRBV5-6,few,NA,TGTGCCAGCAGCTACGGACAGGGAGGGACCTACGAGCAGTACTTC,CASSYGQGGTYEQYF
TRBJ2-3,TRBV29-1,NA,TRBD1,TGCAGCGTCGACCTTCCGGGACAGGGGGCATGGGATACGCAGTATTTT,CSVDLPGQGAWDTQYF
TRBJ1-2,TRBV29-1,NA,NA,TGCAGCGCACGGACAGAGAACTATGGCTACACCTTC,CSARTENYGYTF
TRBJ2-4,TRBV7-8,NA,NA,TGTGCCAGCAGCTCTCCCTCCCTTGATTTTGCCAAAAACATTCAGTACTTC,CASSSPSLDFAKNIQYF
TRBJ2-3,TRBV7-8,NA,NA,TGTGCCAGCAGCTTAGGGGTCTCAGATACGCAGTATTTT,CASSLGVSDTQYF
TRBJ2-7,TRBV7-9,NA,TRBD1,TGTGCCAGCAGCTCTCACCGGGACAGAAATCCCTACGAGCAGTACTTC,CASSSHRDRNPYEQYF
TRBJ2-1,TRBV13,NA,TRBD2,TGTGCCAGCAGCTCCGGGACTAGCGGGAGAAATGAGCAGTTCTTC,CASSSGTSGRNEQFF
TRBJ2-7,TRBV4-3,NA,NA,TGCGCCAGCAGCCAAGACAGAGTTTACTACGAGCAGTACTTC,CASSQDRVYYEQYF
TRBJ2-1,TRBV4-3,NA,TRBD2,TGCGCCAGCAGCCAGGGGACTAGCCTGTACAATGAGCAGTTCTTC,CASSQGTSLYNEQFF
TRBJ1-2,TRBV5-1,NA,NA,TGCGCCAGCAGCTTGCTAGGCGTTTCCTATGGCTACACCTTC,CASSLLGVSYGYTF
TRBJ2-2,TRBV5-4,NA,TRBD2,TGTGCCAGCACCCTCGGGGGGACCGGGGAGCTGTTTTTT,CASTLGGTGELFF
TRBJ1-2,TRBV7-8,NA,NA,TGTGCCAGCAGCGATAGGGACTCCAGCTCCTATGGCTACACCTTC,CASSDRDSSSYGYTF
TRBJ1-1,TRBV29-1,NA,NA,TGCAGCGTTGAAAAAAGAGAAAGTGAGTCGAACACTGAAGCTTTCTTT,CSVEKRESESNTEAFF
TRBJ2-3,TRBV5-1,few,TRBD1,TGCGCCAGCAAAAGGAGGACAGGGCTGGTAGATACGCAGTATTTT,CASKRRTGLVDTQYF
TRBJ2-1,TRBV29-1,NA,NA,TGCAGCGTTGTTGGGGACCCTGGCTCCTACAATGAGCAGTTCTTC,CSVVGDPGSYNEQFF
TRBJ2-7,TRBV2,NA,NA,TGTGCCAGCGAGCGACTCTCCTACGAGCAGTACTTC,CASERLSYEQYF
TRBJ1-2,TRBV29-1,NA,NA,TGCAGCGTTGTAGGCCAGTCCTATGGCTACACCTTC,CSVVGQSYGYTF